This TCR beta chain was obtained from a study of CD8 T cells in ankylosing spondylitis. TCRdb reprocessed the 5' RACE reads with MiXCR, giving one entry per CDR3 protein. Of roughly 700,000 distinct CDR3 sequences listed, 15% to 20% are singletons. Points from the study as a whole: Matched synovial fluid from ankylosing spondylitis patients was reported to be enriched for disease-linked clones. Seven to nine highly homologous variants formed a TCR beta motif that appeared characteristic of ankylosing spondylitis blood.

Notes on this clonotype: Its cognate antigen is unknown.

The CDR3 covers 14 residues. V lost 3 bases, J lost 7 bases, and 16 bases lay in between. CDR1 is MNHEY and CDR2 is SMNVEV in the germline V gene (reference sequence). The chain employs TRBV27 and TRBJ2-7, with D unclear. Sequencing was done on a sample of blood, either unsorted or a sorted T cell fraction (not recorded which). The clonotype comes from a male donor with ankylosing spondylitis. The DNA for the CDR3 is TGTGCCAGCAGTTTTCTCCCCGGAAAGGGAGAGCAGTACTTC. Translating it yields CASSFLPGKGEQYF.